This T cell receptor beta chain was captured in a study of T cell responses to AZD1222 COVID-19 vaccine (dated by TCRdb to the early 2020s). Some background on the complete study: A total of under 250 trial participants underwent TCR sequencing, of whom roughly 210 had received two doses of AZD1222 and around 25 had received two doses of the MenACWY control vaccine. Trial participants were enrolled by age into subgroups of 18-55, 56-69 and 70-plus years, and approximately 150, 30 and 60 TCR-sequenced participants, respectively, were included in these subgroups. Points the paper makes about the study in general: Participants were mostly white British and included more females than males, and it was suggested by the authors that clonal diversity may have been underestimated. Reportedly, close to half of the unique spike-specific TCRs recognized epitopes lying outside the regions that are mutated in the B.1.351 and B.1.1.7 variants. After two AZD1222 doses, both the breadth and the depth of spike-specific TCRs were significantly higher than at day 0 and than in MenACWY recipients. The vaccine-associated CD4 TCRs covered the entire spike protein, and the dominant responses fell in regions 160-218 and 743-854. Only 5 to 7 AZD1222 recipients were SARS-CoV-2 seropositive at baseline, limiting conclusions about previously exposed vaccinees. In the small 56-69-year group, the increase in depth fell short of significance, most likely because of low power. Because no day 14 peak-response samples were available, the repertoires could be characterized only after the peak T cell response.

Sample time point, as interpreted from the label and publication: baseline before first vaccination. The sample's treatment or condition label, in plain terms: meningococcal conjugate vaccine given as trial control. The vaccinee samples were drawn from two UK trials, COV001 and COV002, one of which was a single-blind randomized controlled phase 2/3 trial testing AZD1222 (ChAdOx1 nCoV-19) in healthy adults. For TCRbeta chain sequencing, PBMC samples were collected from trial participants at day 0 and at day 28 after the second dose. From a lookup of the germline V gene, CDR1 and CDR2 are KGHDR and SFDVKD. The CDR3 covers 17 residues, taking in both the cysteine and the phenylalanine. Just the 51-base CDR3 DNA is kept, in frame starting at base 1. A distance of 17 bases separates the germline ends of V and J, which lose 3 bases and 0 bases respectively. For this clone: Its antigen is unknown. Qualities for individual bases were not recorded, and no much larger clone is one base off.

The CDR3 regions of human TCRbeta chains were analyzed by immunosequencing. From the authors' description of their analysis: Repertoire TCRs were checked for matches against a reference library of SARS-CoV-2-specific TCRs that had been generated using the MIRA antigen-specificity platform. Breadth meant the fraction of unique TCRs that were SARS-CoV-2-associated, whereas depth meant the fraction of total T cells that were SARS-CoV-2-associated. Using the MIRA data, every spike-specific TCR was mapped to the spike region that the TCR reacted to and assigned to either a CD4 or a CD8 class. Log10-transformed breadth and depth values were compared by one-way ANOVA with Sidak's multiple comparisons tests. This is the immuneACCESS table as TCRdb keeps it, with only in-frame sequences that have V and J called. A part of the clones is gone; compared with another copy, unresolved V genes explain less than half, and the rest is unexplained. The DNA gave D and trimming, while V, J and clone size come from that table. The sample table contains around 160,000 clones; only one count was recorded for around 90% of them. Around 2.8% of the sample belongs to the ten largest clones.

Source: peripheral blood, taken on day 0 of MenACWY control vaccination. The sequence came from an adult in good health. This sequence uses TRBV24-1 and TRBJ2-7; the D region is possibly TRBD1 or TRBD2, each matching across 5 bases. This receptor has the CDR3 CATSDGTARDNSYEQYF. The nucleotide sequence is given as TGTGCCACCAGTGATGGGACCGCACGTGACAACTCCTACGAGCAGTACTTC.